The clone carrying this T cell receptor (beta chain) rates as medium-sized. The data were obtained in a study of T cells in Graves' hyperthyroidism and ophthalmopathy. CDR3 length: 14 amino acids. Deletions cut 3 bases from V and 7 bases from J, with 13 bases between. Per germline, CDR1 DFQATT and CDR2 SNEGSKA (reference sequence). Using RNA transcripts as the source, TCR beta CDR3 regions were amplified. Primed by the HTBI set, a first-round RT-PCR was run on the TCR CDR3. TCRdb ran MiXCR on the multiplex PCR reads and lists one entry per CDR3 protein. The sample holds about 24,000 distinct CDR3 sequences, less than 65% seen once.

Sample: blood. The gene calls are TRBV20-1 and TRBJ1-6; no definite D call. The sequence was obtained from a woman aged 40-49 years with Graves' hyperthyroidism that later progressed to Graves' ophthalmopathy. The CDR3 DNA reads as TGCAGTGCTAGCGTAGGCCAGTGGAATTCACCCCTCCACTTT. Residues: CSASVGQWNSPLHF.